This paragraph covers one TCR beta chain sequence. Sequencing used immunoSEQ v3.0 at survey level. The assay was immunoSEQ multiplex PCR, and TCRdb's table has in-frame clones only and misses some. This sample carries about 25,000 clones, 88% of them seen once, and the ten largest clones take more than 4.5%. The CDR3 covers 16 residues. V was clipped by 6 bases and J by 4 bases; unmatched bases: 12. The germline V gene has CDR1 LNHDA and CDR2 SQIVND (reference sequence). This record comes from a study of long-term antiretroviral therapy in people with HIV. The material sequenced was unsorted PBMCs, taken more than 4.3 years after starting antiretroviral therapy. The chain is built from TRBV19 and TRBJ2-7; the match to TRBD1 covers 10 bases. The receptor comes from a man aged 25-40 years with HIV. The CDR3: CASSLRPGQGTYEQYF. The CDR3, as DNA: TGTGCCAGTAGCCTGAGACCGGGACAGGGGACGTACGAGCAGTACTTC.